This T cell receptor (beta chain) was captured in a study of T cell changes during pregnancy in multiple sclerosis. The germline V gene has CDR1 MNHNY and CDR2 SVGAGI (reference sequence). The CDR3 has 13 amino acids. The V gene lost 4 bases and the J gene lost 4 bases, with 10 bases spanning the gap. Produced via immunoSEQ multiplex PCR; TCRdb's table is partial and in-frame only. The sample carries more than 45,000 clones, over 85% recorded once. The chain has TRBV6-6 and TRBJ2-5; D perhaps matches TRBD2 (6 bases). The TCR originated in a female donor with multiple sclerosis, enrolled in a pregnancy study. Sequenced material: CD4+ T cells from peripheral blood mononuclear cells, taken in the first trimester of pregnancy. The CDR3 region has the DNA TGTGCCAGCAGTTCGGGAGTCGGAGAGACCCAGTACTTC. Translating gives CASSSGVGETQYF.